This TCR beta chain was obtained from a study of blood T cell repertoires in COVID-19. A case of COVID-19 had been met by exposed participants within 2 weeks before study entry. V lost 5 bases to trimming and J lost 0 bases; unmatched junction nucleotides: 5. Germline V CDR1 and CDR2: SNHLY, FYNNEI. The CDR3 covers 15 residues. Repertoires were generated with immunoSEQ multiplex PCR, while TCRdb's copy carries only in-frame clones and drops some. Here the sample spans about 350,000 clones, about 88% being singletons. The specimen was PBMCs or T cells enriched from blood (not recorded which). The clonotype was recovered from a woman in her 30s who had been exposed to COVID-19. The rearrangement joins TRBV2 to TRBJ2-3, with TRBD1 matching 7 bases. For the CDR3, the DNA is TGTGCCAGCAGTCCAGAAGGGGGCAGCACAGATACGCAGTATTTT. Amino acid sequence: CASSPEGGSTDTQYF.